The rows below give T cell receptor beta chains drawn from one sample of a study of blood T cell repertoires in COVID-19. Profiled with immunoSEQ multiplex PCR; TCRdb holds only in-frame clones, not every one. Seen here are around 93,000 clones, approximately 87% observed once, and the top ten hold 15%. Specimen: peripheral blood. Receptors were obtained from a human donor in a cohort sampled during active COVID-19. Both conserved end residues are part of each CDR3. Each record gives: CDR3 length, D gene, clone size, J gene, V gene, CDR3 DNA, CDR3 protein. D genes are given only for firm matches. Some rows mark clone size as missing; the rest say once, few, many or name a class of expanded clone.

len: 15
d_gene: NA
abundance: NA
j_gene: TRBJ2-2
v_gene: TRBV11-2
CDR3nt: TGTGCCAGCAGCTTAGATCCTAGTTCTGCCGGGGAGCTGTTTTTT
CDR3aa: CASSLDPSSAGELFF

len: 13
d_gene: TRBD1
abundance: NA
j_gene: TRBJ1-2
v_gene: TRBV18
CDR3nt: TGTGCCAGCTCACTCGGGACAGACTATGGCTACACCTTC
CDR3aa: CASSLGTDYGYTF

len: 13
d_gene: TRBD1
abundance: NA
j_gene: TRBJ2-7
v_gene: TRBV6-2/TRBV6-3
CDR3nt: TGTGCCAGCAGTCTGGACAGGGGAGGCGAGCAGTACTTC
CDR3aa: CASSLDRGGEQYF

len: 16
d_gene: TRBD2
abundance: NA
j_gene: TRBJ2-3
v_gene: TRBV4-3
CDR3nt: TGCGCCAGCAGCCACGTAACTAGCGGGAGCTCAGATACGCAGTATTTT
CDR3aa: CASSHVTSGSSDTQYF

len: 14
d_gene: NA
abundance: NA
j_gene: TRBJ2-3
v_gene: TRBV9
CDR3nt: TGTGCCAGCAGCGTAGCCGTCCCTCCAGATACGCAGTATTTT
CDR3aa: CASSVAVPPDTQYF

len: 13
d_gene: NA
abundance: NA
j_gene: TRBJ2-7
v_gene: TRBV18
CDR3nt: TGTGCCAGCTCACCAAGGGGAAACTACGAGCAGTACTTC
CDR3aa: CASSPRGNYEQYF

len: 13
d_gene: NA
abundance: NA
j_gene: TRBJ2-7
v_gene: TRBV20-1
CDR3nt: TGCAGTGCTAGTCAGGGTATCTTGGGCGAGCAGTACTTC
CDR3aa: CSASQGILGEQYF

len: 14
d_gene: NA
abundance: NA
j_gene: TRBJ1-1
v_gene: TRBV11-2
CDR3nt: TGTGCCAGCAGCTTAGATCTCTTGTACACTGAAGCTTTCTTT
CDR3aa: CASSLDLLYTEAFF

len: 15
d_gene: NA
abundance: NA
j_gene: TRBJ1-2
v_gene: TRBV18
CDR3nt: TGTGCCAGCTCACCCCCCGGGGCCGGGGGCTATGGCTACACCTTC
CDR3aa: CASSPPGAGGYGYTF

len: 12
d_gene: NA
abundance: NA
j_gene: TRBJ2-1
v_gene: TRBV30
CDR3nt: TGTGCCTGGGAGGGGGGGTGGAATGAGCAGTTCTTC
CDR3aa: CAWEGGWNEQFF

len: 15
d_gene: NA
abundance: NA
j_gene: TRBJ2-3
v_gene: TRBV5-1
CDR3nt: TGCGCCAGCACCCTCGGAGGTAGCAGCACAGATACGCAGTATTTT
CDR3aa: CASTLGGSSTDTQYF

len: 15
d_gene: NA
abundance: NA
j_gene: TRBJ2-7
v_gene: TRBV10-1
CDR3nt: TGCGCCAGCAGTGATGGGGGGATTGGCTCCTACGAGCAGTACTTC
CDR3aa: CASSDGGIGSYEQYF

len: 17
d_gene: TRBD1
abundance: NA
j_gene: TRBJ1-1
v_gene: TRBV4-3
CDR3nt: TGCGCCAGCAGCCAAGATTCAGGGGGGCTTCATGACACTGAAGCTTTCTTT
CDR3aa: CASSQDSGGLHDTEAFF

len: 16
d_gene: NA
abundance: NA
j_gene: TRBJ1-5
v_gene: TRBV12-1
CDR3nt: TGTGCCAGCAGCCCGTCGGGACAGGGATCCAATCAGCCCCAGCATTTT
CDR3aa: CASSPSGQGSNQPQHF

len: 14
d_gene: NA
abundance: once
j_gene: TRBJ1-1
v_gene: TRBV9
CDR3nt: TGTGCCAGCAGCGAGGGACACTGGAACACTGAAGCTTTCTTT
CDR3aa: CASSEGHWNTEAFF

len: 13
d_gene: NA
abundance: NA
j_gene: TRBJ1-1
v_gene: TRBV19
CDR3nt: TGTGCCAGTAGTGCCTCAGGGCGGAGTGAAGCTTTCTTT
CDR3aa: CASSASGRSEAFF

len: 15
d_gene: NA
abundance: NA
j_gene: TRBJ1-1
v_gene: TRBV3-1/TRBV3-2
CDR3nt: TGTGCCAGCAGCCGTGGGGGAGGGGCGAACACTGAAGCTTTCTTT
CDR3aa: CASSRGGGANTEAFF

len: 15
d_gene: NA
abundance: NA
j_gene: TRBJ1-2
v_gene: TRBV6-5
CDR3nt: TGTGCCAGCATCCCCTGGGGGGGGGCGGGCTATGGCTACACCTTC
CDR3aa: CASIPWGGAGYGYTF

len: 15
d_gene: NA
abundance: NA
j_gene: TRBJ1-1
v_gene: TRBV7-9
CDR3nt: TGTGCCAGCAGCTCTACAGACAGTATGAACACTGAAGCTTTCTTT
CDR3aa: CASSSTDSMNTEAFF

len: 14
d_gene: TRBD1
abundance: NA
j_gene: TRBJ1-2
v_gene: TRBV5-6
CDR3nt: TGTGCCAGCAGCTTTAGTGGGACAGGCTACGGCTACACCTTC
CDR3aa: CASSFSGTGYGYTF

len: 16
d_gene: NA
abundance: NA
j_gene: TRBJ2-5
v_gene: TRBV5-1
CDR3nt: TGCGCCAGCAGCCCGGGCCACGGGCGGGAACAAGAGACCCAGTACTTC
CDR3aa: CASSPGHGREQETQYF

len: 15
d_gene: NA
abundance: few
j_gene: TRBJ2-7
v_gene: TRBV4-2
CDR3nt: TGTGCCAGCAGCCCCCGGACTCCATTAGTATCAGAGCAGTACTTC
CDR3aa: CASSPRTPLVSEQYF

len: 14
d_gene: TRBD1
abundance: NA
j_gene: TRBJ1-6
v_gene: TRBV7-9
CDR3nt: TGTGCCAGCAGCCAAGACAGGGAACGATCACCCCTCCACTTT
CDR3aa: CASSQDRERSPLHF

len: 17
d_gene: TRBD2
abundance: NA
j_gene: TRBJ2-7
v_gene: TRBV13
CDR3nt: TGTGCCAGCAGCTTAGGGGGACTAGCGGGATCTATCTACGAGCAGTACTTC
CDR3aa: CASSLGGLAGSIYEQYF

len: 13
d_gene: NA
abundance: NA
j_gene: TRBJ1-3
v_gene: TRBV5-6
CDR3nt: TGTGCCAGCAGCTTGGCCGGGGGTGACACCATATATTTT
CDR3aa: CASSLAGGDTIYF

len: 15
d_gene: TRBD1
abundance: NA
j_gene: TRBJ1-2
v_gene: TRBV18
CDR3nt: TGTGCCAGCTCATCGGGACAGGGACCTACTTATGGCTACACCTTC
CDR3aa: CASSSGQGPTYGYTF

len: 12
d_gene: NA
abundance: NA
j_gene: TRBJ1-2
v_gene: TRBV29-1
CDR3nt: TGCAGCGTTGTTCGGGGGACGGATGGCTACACCTTC
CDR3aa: CSVVRGTDGYTF

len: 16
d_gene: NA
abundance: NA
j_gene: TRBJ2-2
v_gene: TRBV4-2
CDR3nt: TGTGCCAGCAGCCAGATCGAGAGGGTTCGGGTCGGGGAGCTGTTTTTT
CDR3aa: CASSQIERVRVGELFF

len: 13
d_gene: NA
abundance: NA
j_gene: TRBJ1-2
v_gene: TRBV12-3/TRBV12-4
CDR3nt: TGTGCCAGCAGTTTGGGCCAGAACTATGGCTACACCTTC
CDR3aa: CASSLGQNYGYTF

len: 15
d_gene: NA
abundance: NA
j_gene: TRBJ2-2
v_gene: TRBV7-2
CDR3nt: TGTGCCAGCAGCCTGGACAGTGCTAACACCGGGGAGCTGTTTTTT
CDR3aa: CASSLDSANTGELFF

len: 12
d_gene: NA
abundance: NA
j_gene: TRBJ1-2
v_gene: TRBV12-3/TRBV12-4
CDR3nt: TGTGCCAGCAGTTTTTTCCCATCCGGCTACACCTTC
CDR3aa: CASSFFPSGYTF

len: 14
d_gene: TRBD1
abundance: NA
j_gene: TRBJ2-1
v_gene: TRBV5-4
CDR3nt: TGTGCCAGCAGTTCGACAGGGGGCTCCGATGAGCAGTTCTTC
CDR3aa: CASSSTGGSDEQFF

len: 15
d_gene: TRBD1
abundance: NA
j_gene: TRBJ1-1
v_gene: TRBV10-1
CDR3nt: TGCGCCAGCAGGCCCGACAGGGTACGGAACACTGAAGCTTTCTTT
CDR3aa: CASRPDRVRNTEAFF

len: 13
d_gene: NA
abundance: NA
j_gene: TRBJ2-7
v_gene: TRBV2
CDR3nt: TGTGCCAGCAGTGACCAGCGCGCCTACGAGCAGTACTTC
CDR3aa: CASSDQRAYEQYF

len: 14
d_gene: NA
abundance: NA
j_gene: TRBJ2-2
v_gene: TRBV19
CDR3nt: TGTGCCAGTAGTCCCGGTGCTGACACCGGGGAGCTGTTTTTT
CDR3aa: CASSPGADTGELFF